This T cell receptor (beta chain) is from a study of CD8 T cells in Susac syndrome. Random-hexamer reverse transcription was applied to 0.5 to 1 ug RNA. Each CDR3 protein is one row after TCRdb ran MiXCR on the immunoSEQ multiplex PCR reads. This table has 75,000 or so distinct CDR3 sequences, over 85% appearing once. The length of the CDR3 is 16 residues. The germline CDR1 and CDR2 sequences are DFQATT and SNEGSKA (reference sequence). The V gene end was trimmed by 4 bases and the J gene end by 4 bases; junction bases not matched to a gene: 9. Negative isolation was applied to CD8+ and CD4+ T cells, and FACS enrichment was applied to TEMRA cells.

This sequence originates from a human donor with Susac syndrome. The chain recombines TRBV20-1 with TRBJ2-3; 12 bases fit TRBD2. The sequenced sample was CD8+ T cells from PBMCs. The CDR3 DNA follows: TGCAGTGCTACCGGACTCCTAGCGGGGGGGGCAGATACGCAGTATTTT. Its translation: CSATGLLAGGADTQYF.